The 10 T cell receptor beta chains below come from one sample, sequenced in a study of blood T cell repertoires in COVID-19. Some clones are missing from TCRdb's copy, which holds only in-frame ones; the method was immunoSEQ multiplex PCR. The table includes 200,000 to 300,000 clones, 75% to 85% detected once. The sample taken for sequencing was peripheral blood. The source is a human donor in a cohort sampled during active COVID-19.

The rearrangement uses TRBV5-1 and TRBJ2-7, with 8 nucleotides matching TRBD1. The germline V gene encodes CDR1 SGHRS and CDR2 YFSETQ. This CDR3 comprises 12 residues. V gave up 4 bases and J gave up 6 bases; unmatched junction bases: 3. The CDR3 region is CASSPGTGEQYF. The CDR3 coding sequence is TGCGCCAGCAGCCCCGGGACAGGCGAGCAGTACTTC.

This chain connects TRBV10-3 to TRBJ2-7; TRBD2 is a possible D gene (5 bases). Germline CDR1 ENHRY, CDR2 SYGVKD. Trimming took off 3 bases at V and 0 bases at J, with 12 bases between the two ends. The CDR3 has 15 amino acids. The CDR3 DNA is TGTGCCATCAGTGACGGGGTAACCAGCTCCTACGAGCAGTACTTC. This codes for CAISDGVTSSYEQYF.

V is TRBV9 and J is TRBJ2-2, with 10 bases that match TRBD2. Per germline, CDR1 SGDLS and CDR2 YYNGEE. V lost 0 bases and J lost 4; bases outside the gene matches: 6. The CDR3 is 17 residues long. CDR3 sequence: CASSVGASGGATGELFF. The CDR3 nucleotides are TGTGCCAGCAGCGTAGGAGCCAGCGGGGGGGCCACCGGGGAGCTGTTTTTT.

This chain joins TRBV5-6 and TRBJ1-2; the match to TRBD1 covers 8 bases. The CDR3 loop spans 13 amino acids. V lost 4 bases to trimming and J lost 4 bases; unmatched junction nucleotides: 3. The germline CDR1 and CDR2 sequences are SGHDT and YYEEEE. CDR3 bases: TGTGCCAGCAGCCGACAGGGGCTCTATGGCTACACCTTC. Translated, it gives CASSRQGLYGYTF.

CDR3 DNA sequence: TGTGCCAGCAGTCGGGGGAATGAGCAGTTCTTC. It specifies CASSRGNEQFF. The gene calls are TRBV7-9 and TRBJ2-1, with D perhaps matching TRBD2 (6 bases). The germline CDR1 and CDR2 sequences are SEHNR and FQNEAQ (reference sequence). The length of the CDR3 is 11 residues. V lost 6 bases and J lost 7, with 7 bases in between.

The chain recombines TRBV19 with TRBJ2-7; the D is unclear. Germline V gene sequence: CDR1 LNHDA, CDR2 SQIVND (reference sequence). The CDR3 covers 14 residues. With 1 base removed from V and 2 bases from J, the gap between germline ends came to 9 bases. DNA for the CDR3: TGTGCCAGTAGTATAGGCAGTCAAACCTACGAGCAGTACTTC. It encodes CASSIGSQTYEQYF.

The count of this clone is one. The DNA for the CDR3 is TGCGCCAGCAGCTTGGAGCCTAGCGGGGGGGTCAGCTCCTACAATGAGCAGTTCTTC. Protein: CASSLEPSGGVSSYNEQFF. The J gene is TRBJ2-1, the V gene TRBV5-1, with 12 bases lining up with TRBD2. V lost 0 bases, J lost 0 bases, and 7 bases stayed unmatched. The CDR3 consists of 19 residues. Germline V gives CDR1 SGHRS, CDR2 YFSETQ.

This sequence joins TRBV19 and TRBJ1-2; TRBD1 aligns across 8 bases. Germline lookup yields CDR1 LNHDA and CDR2 SQIVND (reference sequence). The CDR3 has 18 amino acids. V shed 4 bases and J 2 bases; nucleotides not matched to a gene: 15. The DNA of the CDR3 is TGTGCCAGTAGTACAACGTACCTCAACAGGGGGACAAACTATGGCTACACCTTC. As protein: CASSTTYLNRGTNYGYTF.

V gene TRBV20-1 combines with J gene TRBJ1-1, with 10 bases that match TRBD1. Per the germline V gene, CDR1 is DFQATT and CDR2 is SNEGSKA (reference sequence). This CDR3 region has 17 residues. The V and J ends lost 3 bases and 1 base, in that order; junction bases with no gene match: 11. CDR3 in DNA: TGCAGTGCTAGTGCTGCCGACAGGGGGCGTTGGAACACTGAAGCTTTCTTT. Protein product: CSASAADRGRWNTEAFF.

The chain recombines TRBV28 with TRBJ2-1; no clear D gene. The germline V gene encodes CDR1 MDHEN and CDR2 SYDVKM. This CDR3 contains 14 residues. V dropped 3 bases and J dropped 7 bases, with 13 bases sitting between them. The CDR3 bases are TGTGCCAGCAGTTTTCCCCACAGTCCAAATGAGCAGTTCTTC. Translated, it gives CASSFPHSPNEQFF.